This T cell receptor beta chain was profiled in a study of cytomegalovirus exposure and HLA in healthy donors. On the study more broadly: Out of about 179 million T cells, an earlier analysis found roughly 100 million unique TCR beta sequences in total. HLA-typed donors were the source of around 85 million unique TCRs held in an early data release.

It was with 60 Vbeta and 13 Jbeta primers that the PCR ran. Clones were sequenced by immunoSEQ multiplex PCR, and TCRdb holds only the in-frame ones, with some missing. The sample holds under 200,000 clones, roughly 77% seen once. Germline assignment: CDR1 SNHLY and CDR2 FYNNEI. The CDR3 spans 14 residues. J was trimmed by 4 bases and V by 10 bases; bases with no gene match: 12. Overall study results and limits: According to the study, roughly 160 TCR beta chains were cytomegalovirus-associated. The HLA-A and HLA-B alleles of most subjects were reportedly predicted accurately from TCR beta sequences.

This clone appeared once. Its target is unknown. This chain joins TRBV2 and TRBJ1-2; 7 bases are shared with TRBD1. Material for sequencing was PBMCs. The TCR originated in a man over 45 in good health and CMV-seropositive. In DNA, the CDR3 is TGTGCCAACCCACGCCAGACAGGGATCTATGGCTACACCTTC. Translated, it gives CANPRQTGIYGYTF.